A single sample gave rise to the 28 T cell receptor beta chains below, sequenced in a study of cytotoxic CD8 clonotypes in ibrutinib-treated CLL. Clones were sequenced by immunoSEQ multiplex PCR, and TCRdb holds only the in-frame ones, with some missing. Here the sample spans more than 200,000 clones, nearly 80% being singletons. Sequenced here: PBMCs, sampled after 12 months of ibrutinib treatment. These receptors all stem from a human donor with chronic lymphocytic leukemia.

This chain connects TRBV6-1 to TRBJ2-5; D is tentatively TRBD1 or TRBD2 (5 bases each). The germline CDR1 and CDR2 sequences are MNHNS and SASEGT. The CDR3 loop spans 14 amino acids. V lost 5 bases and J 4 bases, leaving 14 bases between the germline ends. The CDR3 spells CASSRDPGGETQYF. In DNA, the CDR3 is TGTGCCAGCAGTAGGGACCCTGGAGGAGAGACCCAGTACTTC.

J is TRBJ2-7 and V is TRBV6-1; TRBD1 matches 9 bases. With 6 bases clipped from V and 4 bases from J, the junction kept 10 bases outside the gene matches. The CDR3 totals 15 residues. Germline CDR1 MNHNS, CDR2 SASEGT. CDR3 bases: TGTGCCAGCAGCCCAAGAGGGACAGGGCCATACGAGCAGTACTTC. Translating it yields CASSPRGTGPYEQYF.

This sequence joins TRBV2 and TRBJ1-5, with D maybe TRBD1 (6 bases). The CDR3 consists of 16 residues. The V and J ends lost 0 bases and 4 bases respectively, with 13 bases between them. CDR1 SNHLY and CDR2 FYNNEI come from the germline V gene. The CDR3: CASSEAKGGGNQPQHF. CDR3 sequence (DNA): TGTGCCAGCAGTGAAGCTAAGGGAGGGGGAAATCAGCCCCAGCATTTT.

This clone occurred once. The CDR3 coding sequence is TGTGCCAGCAGTTATCAGGGGAACTACGAGCAGTACTTC. Its protein is CASSYQGNYEQYF. The genes are TRBV6-5 and TRBJ2-7; D is perhaps TRBD1 (6 bases). Germline lookup yields CDR1 MNHEY and CDR2 SVGAGI. Trimming removed 3 bases at V and 3 bases at J, with 9 bases between. This CDR3 is built from 13 residues.

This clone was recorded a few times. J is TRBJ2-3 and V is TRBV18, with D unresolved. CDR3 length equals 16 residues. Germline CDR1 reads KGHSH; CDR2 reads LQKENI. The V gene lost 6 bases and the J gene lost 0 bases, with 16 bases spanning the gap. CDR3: CASSTRFYGSTDTQYF. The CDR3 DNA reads TGTGCCAGCTCCACGAGATTCTACGGGAGCACAGATACGCAGTATTTT. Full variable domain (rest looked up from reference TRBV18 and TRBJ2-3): NAGVMQNPRHLVRRRGQEARLRCSPMKGHSHVYWYRQLPEEGLKFMVYLQKENIIDESGMPKERFSAEFPKEGPSILRIQQVVRGDSAAYFCASSTRFYGSTDTQYFGPGTRLTVL.

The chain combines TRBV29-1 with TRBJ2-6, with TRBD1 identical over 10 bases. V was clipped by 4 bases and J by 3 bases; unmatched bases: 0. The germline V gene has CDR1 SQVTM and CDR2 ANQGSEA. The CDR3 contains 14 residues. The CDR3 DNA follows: TGCAGCGTTGGGACAGGGGGTGGGGCCAACGTCCTGACTTTC. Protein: CSVGTGGGANVLTF.

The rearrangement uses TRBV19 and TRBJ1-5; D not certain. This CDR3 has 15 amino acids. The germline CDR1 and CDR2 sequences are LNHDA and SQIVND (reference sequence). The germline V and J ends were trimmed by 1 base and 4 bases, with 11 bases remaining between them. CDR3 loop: CASSIGAGRNQPQHF. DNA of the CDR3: TGTGCCAGTAGTATAGGGGCAGGTAGAAATCAGCCCCAGCATTTT.

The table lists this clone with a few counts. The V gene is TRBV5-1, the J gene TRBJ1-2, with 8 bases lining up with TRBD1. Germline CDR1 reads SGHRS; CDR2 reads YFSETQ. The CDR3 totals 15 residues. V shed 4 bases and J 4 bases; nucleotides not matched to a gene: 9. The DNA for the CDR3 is TGCGCCAGCAGCCTTGGGGACAGGTCAGCCTATGGCTACACCTTC. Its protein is CASSLGDRSAYGYTF.

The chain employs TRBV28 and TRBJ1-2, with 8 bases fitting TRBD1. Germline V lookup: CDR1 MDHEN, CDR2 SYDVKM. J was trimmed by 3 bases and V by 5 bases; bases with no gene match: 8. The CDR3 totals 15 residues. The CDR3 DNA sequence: TGTGCCAGCAGTGCTCCCGGGACAGGCCACTATGGCTACACCTTC. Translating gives CASSAPGTGHYGYTF.

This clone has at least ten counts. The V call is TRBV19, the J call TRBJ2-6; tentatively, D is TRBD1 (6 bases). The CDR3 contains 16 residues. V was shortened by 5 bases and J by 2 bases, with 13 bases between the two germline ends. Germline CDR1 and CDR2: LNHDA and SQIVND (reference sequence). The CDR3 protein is CASSFPHRAGANVLTF. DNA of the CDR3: TGTGCCAGTAGTTTTCCACACAGGGCTGGGGCCAACGTCCTGACTTTC.

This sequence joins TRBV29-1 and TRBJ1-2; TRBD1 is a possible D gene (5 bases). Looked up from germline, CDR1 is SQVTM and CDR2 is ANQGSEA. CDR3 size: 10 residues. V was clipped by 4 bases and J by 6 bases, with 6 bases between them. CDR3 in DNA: TGCAGCGTTGGAGGGGATGGCTACACCTTC. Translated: CSVGGDGYTF.

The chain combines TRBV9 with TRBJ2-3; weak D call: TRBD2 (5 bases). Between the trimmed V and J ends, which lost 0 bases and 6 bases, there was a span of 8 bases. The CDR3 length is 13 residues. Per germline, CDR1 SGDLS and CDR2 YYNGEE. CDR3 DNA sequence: TGTGCCAGCAGCGTAGACTGGGAGGATACGCAGTATTTT. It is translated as CASSVDWEDTQYF. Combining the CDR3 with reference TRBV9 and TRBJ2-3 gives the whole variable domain DSGVTQTPKHLITATGQRVTLRCSPRSGDLSVYWYQQSLDQGLQFLIQYYNGEERAKGNILERFSAQQFPDLHSELNLSSLELGDSALYFCASSVDWEDTQYFGPGTRLTVL.

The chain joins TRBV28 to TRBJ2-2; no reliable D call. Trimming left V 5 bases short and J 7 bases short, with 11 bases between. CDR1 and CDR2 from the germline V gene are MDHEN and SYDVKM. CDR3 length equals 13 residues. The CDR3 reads CASSILEIGELFF. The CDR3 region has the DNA TGTGCCAGCAGTATTTTAGAGATCGGGGAGCTGTTTTTT.

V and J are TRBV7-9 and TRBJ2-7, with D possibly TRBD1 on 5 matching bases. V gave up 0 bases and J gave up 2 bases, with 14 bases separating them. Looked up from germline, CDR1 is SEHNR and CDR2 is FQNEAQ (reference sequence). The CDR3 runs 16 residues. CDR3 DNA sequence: TGTGCCAGCAGCTTAGCGTTACAGGAGCCTACCTACGAGCAGTACTTC. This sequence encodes CASSLALQEPTYEQYF. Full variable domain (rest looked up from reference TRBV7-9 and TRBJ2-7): DTGVSQNPRHKITKRGQNVTFRCDPISEHNRLYWYRQTLGQGPEFLTYFQNEAQLEKSRLLSDRFSAERPKGSFSTLEIQRTEQGDSAMYLCASSLALQEPTYEQYFGPGTRLTVT.

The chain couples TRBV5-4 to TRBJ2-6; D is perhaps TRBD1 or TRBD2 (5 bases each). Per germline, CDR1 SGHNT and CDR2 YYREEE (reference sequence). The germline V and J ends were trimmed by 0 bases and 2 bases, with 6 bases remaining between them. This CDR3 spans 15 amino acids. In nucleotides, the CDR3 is TGTGCCAGCAGCTTGGGAGGGGCTGGGGCCAACGTCCTGACTTTC. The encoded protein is CASSLGGAGANVLTF.

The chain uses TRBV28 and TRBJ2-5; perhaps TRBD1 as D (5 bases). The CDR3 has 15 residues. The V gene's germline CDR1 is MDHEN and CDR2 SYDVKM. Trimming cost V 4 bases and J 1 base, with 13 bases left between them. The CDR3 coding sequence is TGTGCCAGCAGTTCCCGACAGAACCCCCAAGAGACCCAGTACTTC. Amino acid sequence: CASSSRQNPQETQYF. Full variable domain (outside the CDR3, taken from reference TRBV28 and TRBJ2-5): DVKVTQSSRYLVKRTGEKVFLECVQDMDHENMFWYRQDPGLGLRLIYFSYDVKMKEKGDIPEGYSVSREKKERFSLILESASTNQTSMYLCASSSRQNPQETQYFGPGTRLLVL.

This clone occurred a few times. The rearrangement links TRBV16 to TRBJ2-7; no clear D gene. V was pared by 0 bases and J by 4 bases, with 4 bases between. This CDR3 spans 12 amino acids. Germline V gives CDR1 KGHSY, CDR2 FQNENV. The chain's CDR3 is CASSQSGYEQYF. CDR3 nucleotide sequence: TGTGCCAGCAGCCAATCTGGGTACGAGCAGTACTTC.

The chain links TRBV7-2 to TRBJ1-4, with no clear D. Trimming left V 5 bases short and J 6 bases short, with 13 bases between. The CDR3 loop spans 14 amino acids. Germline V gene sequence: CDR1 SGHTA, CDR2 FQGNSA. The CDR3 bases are TGTGCCAGCAGCCCAGCGGGATGGGATGAAAAACTGTTTTTT. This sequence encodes CASSPAGWDEKLFF.

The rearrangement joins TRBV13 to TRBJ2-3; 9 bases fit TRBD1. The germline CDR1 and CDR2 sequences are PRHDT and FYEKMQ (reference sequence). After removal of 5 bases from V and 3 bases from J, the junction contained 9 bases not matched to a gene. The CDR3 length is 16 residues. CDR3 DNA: TGTGCCAGCAGCAACGGACAGGGGCCATATACAGATACGCAGTATTTT. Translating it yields CASSNGQGPYTDTQYF.

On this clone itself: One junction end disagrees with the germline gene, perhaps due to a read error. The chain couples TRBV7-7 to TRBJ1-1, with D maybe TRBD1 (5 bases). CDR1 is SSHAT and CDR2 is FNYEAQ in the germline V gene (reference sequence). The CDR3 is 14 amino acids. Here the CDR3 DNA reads TGTGCTAGCAGTCAACAGGAGGTTGGCACTGAAGCTTTCTTT. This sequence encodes CASSQQEVGTEAFF.

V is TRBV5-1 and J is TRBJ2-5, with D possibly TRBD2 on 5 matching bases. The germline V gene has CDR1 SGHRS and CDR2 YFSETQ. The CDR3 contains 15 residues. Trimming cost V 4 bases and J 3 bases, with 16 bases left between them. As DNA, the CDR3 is TGCGCCAGCAGCCCCAACAGCGGCCAGGAAGAGACCCAGTACTTC. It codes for CASSPNSGQEETQYF.

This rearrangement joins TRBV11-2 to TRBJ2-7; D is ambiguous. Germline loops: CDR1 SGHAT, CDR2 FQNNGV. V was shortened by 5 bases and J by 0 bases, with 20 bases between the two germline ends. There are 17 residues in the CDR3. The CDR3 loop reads CASSLGLWTRSSYEQYF. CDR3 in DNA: TGTGCCAGCAGCCTAGGGTTGTGGACGCGGAGCTCCTACGAGCAGTACTTC.

CDR3 DNA: TGTGCCAGTCGGGTGCTGAGGAACACTGAAGCTTTCTTT. Translated, it gives CASRVLRNTEAFF. This chain links TRBV6-5 with TRBJ1-1; D unclear. The V gene lost 9 bases and the J gene lost 1 base, with 12 bases spanning the gap. CDR3 length: 13 amino acids. Looked up from germline, CDR1 is MNHEY and CDR2 is SVGAGI.

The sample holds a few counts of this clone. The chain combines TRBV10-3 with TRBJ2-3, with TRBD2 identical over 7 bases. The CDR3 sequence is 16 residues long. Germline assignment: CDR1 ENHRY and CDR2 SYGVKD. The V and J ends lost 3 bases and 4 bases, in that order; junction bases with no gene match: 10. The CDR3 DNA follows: TGTGCCATCAGTGACCTCGGGGGAGGGAACGCAGATACGCAGTATTTT. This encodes CAISDLGGGNADTQYF.

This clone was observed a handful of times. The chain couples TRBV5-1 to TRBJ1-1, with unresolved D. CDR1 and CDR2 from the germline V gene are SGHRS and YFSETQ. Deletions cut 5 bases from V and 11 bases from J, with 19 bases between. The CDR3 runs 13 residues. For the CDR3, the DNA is TGCGCCAGCAGGCCTAGGGAACAAGGAGTCGCTTTCTTT. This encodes CASRPREQGVAFF. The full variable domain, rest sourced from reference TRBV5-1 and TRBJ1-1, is KAGVTQTPRYLIKTRGQQVTLSCSPISGHRSVSWYQQTPGQGLQFLFEYFSETQRNKGNFPGRFSGRQFSNSRSEMNVSTLELGDSALYLCASRPREQGVAFFGQGTRLTVV.

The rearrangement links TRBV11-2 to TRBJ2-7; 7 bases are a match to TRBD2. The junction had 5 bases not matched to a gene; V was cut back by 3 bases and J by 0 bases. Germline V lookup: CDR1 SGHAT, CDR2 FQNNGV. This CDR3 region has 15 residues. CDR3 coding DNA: TGTGCCAGCAGCTTTGACGGGGGGAACTCCTACGAGCAGTACTTC. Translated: CASSFDGGNSYEQYF.

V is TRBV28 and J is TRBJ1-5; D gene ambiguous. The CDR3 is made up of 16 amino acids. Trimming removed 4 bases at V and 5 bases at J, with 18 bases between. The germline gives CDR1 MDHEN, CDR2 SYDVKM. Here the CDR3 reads CASSSNLQPLYQPQHF. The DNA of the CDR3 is TGTGCCAGCAGTTCCAATTTGCAACCATTATATCAGCCCCAGCATTTT.

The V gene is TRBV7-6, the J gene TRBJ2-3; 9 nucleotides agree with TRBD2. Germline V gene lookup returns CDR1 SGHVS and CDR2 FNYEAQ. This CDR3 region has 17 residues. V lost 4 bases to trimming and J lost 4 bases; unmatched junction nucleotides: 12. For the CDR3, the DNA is TGTGCCAGCAGCTCGAAGTGGGCTAGCGGGATTGCAGATACGCAGTATTTT. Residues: CASSSKWASGIADTQYF. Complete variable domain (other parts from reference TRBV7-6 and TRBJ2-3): GAGVSQSPRYKVTKRGQDVALRCDPISGHVSLYWYRQALGQGPEFLTYFNYEAQQDKSGLPNDRFSAERPEGSISTLTIQRTEQRDSAMYRCASSSKWASGIADTQYFGPGTRLTVL.